This section outlines one TCR beta chain sequence together with its context. V dropped 0 bases and J dropped 3 bases, with 9 bases sitting between them. Germline loops: CDR1 MNHNS, CDR2 SASEGT. This CDR3 contains 15 residues. The data were obtained in a study of T cell changes during pregnancy in multiple sclerosis. Data came from immunoSEQ multiplex PCR; TCRdb stores just in-frame clones and leaves some out. The sample lists more than 35,000 clones; about 92% were seen once. This TCR was sampled from a female donor with multiple sclerosis, enrolled in a pregnancy study. This sample comprised CD8+ T cells from peripheral blood mononuclear cells, obtained in the third trimester of pregnancy. The rearrangement uses TRBV6-1 and TRBJ2-1; D unresolved. CDR3 nucleotides: TGTGCCAGCAGTGAAGCGCTTTCGAGCTACAATGAGCAGTTCTTC. Its translation: CASSEALSSYNEQFF.